What follows are 16 T cell receptor beta chains derived from one specimen sequenced in a study of T cell responses to AZD1222 COVID-19 vaccine. TCRdb's copy holds only in-frame clones and misses some; the assay was immunoSEQ multiplex PCR. The sample includes about 84,000 clones, roughly 84% of them seen just once. The source material was peripheral blood, sampled 28 days after the second AZD1222 dose. The receptors derive from an adult who received the AZD1222 COVID-19 vaccine.

The CDR3 sequence is CSVETGGGNTEAFF. The CDR3, as DNA: TGCAGCGTTGAGACAGGGGGGGGGAACACTGAAGCTTTCTTT. This rearrangement joins TRBV29-1 to TRBJ1-1; TRBD1 aligns across 9 bases. The germline V gene has CDR1 SQVTM and CDR2 ANQGSEA. With 3 bases clipped from V and 1 base from J, the junction kept 3 bases outside the gene matches. The CDR3 extends over 14 amino acids.

The rearrangement links TRBV6-5 to TRBJ2-7; 9 positions match TRBD2. Germline V gene lookup returns CDR1 MNHEY and CDR2 SVGAGI. Losses at the gene ends were 0 bases for V and 3 bases for J; bases not matched to a gene: 3. This CDR3 is 15 amino acids long. CDR3: CASSYSREGYYEQYF. The CDR3 region has the DNA TGTGCCAGCAGTTACTCGCGGGAGGGATACTACGAGCAGTACTTC.

The chain joins TRBV6-5 to TRBJ2-3; the D is unclear. V lost 2 bases to trimming and J lost 0 bases, with 6 bases between them. There are 14 residues in the CDR3. The germline V gene has CDR1 MNHEY and CDR2 SVGAGI. This chain's CDR3 is CASSYRVSTDTQYF. In DNA form, the CDR3 reads TGTGCCAGCAGTTACAGGGTTAGCACAGATACGCAGTATTTT.

The chain is built from TRBV9 and TRBJ2-2, with 8 bases fitting TRBD2. Germline CDR1 reads SGDLS; CDR2 reads YYNGEE. V shed 0 bases, J shed 6 bases, and the junction held 7 bases outside the gene matches. CDR3 size: 16 residues. DNA for the CDR3: TGTGCCAGCAGCGTAGGGGTCGGGAGGGCCGCCGGGGAGCTGTTTTTT. Protein sequence: CASSVGVGRAAGELFF.

The chain is built from TRBV21-1 and TRBJ1-3; the table's D call, TRBD1, has no DNA check behind it. TRBV21-1 is assigned pseudogene status. The CDR3 has 16 residues. CDR3 loop: CASSPRRGSSGNTIYF. The DNA for the CDR3 is TGTGCCAGCAGCCCGCGCAGGGGGAGCTCTGGAAACACCATATATTTT.

V usage is TRBV7-9 and J usage is TRBJ2-3; D not resolved. The germline V gene encodes CDR1 SEHNR and CDR2 FQNEAQ (reference sequence). The CDR3 consists of 13 residues. Trimming stripped 1 base from V and 8 bases from J, with 10 bases between. The CDR3: CASSLGGLGTQYF. The DNA of the CDR3 is TGTGCCAGCAGCTTAGGGGGTCTCGGTACGCAGTATTTT.

The V and J genes are TRBV7-2 and TRBJ1-1; 8 bases fit TRBD1. This CDR3 contains 14 residues. Germline V gives CDR1 SGHTA, CDR2 FQGNSA. With V trimmed by 5 bases and J by 4 bases, 6 bases remained unmatched. CDR3 sequence reads: CASSLRGRGTEAFF. The DNA of the CDR3 is TGTGCCAGCAGCCTCAGGGGGCGTGGCACTGAAGCTTTCTTT.

V and J are TRBV7-7 and TRBJ1-3; unclear D gene. V lost 0 bases to trimming and J lost 4 bases, with 10 bases between them. This CDR3 has 15 residues. Per the germline V gene, CDR1 is SSHAT and CDR2 is FNYEAQ (reference sequence). CDR3 amino acids: CASSLAVGAGNTIYF. DNA of the CDR3: TGTGCCAGCAGCTTAGCGGTGGGAGCCGGAAACACCATATATTTT. The whole variable domain, filled in from reference TRBV7-7 and TRBJ1-3, reads GAGVSQSPRYKVTKRGQDVTLRCDPISSHATLYWYQQALGQGPEFLTYFNYEAQPDKSGLPSDRFSAERPEGSISTLTIQRTEQRDSAMYRCASSLAVGAGNTIYFGEGSWLTVV.

This chain joins TRBV11-3 and TRBJ2-1; TRBD1 matches at 9 bases. With V trimmed by 5 bases and J by 5 bases, 7 bases remained unmatched. This CDR3 spans 15 amino acids. CDR1 and CDR2 (germline): SGHNT, YENEEA. Here the CDR3 DNA reads TGTGCCAGCAGCCCGTACAGGGGGCTAGACAATGAGCAGTTCTTC. It codes for CASSPYRGLDNEQFF.

The J gene is TRBJ2-5, the V gene TRBV5-1; tentatively, D is TRBD1 or TRBD2 (5 bases each). The CDR3 is made up of 13 amino acids. CDR1 is SGHRS and CDR2 is YFSETQ in the germline V gene. Trimming removed 4 bases from V and 5 bases from J, with 12 bases in between. The CDR3 is CASSVGTQETQYF. The CDR3 DNA reads as TGCGCCAGCAGCGTGGGGACGCAGGAGACCCAGTACTTC.

The genes are TRBV6-1 and TRBJ1-3; a possible D gene is TRBD1 (6 bases). There are 19 residues in the CDR3. Trimming took off 2 bases at V and 4 bases at J, with 24 bases between the two ends. Germline CDR1 reads MNHNS; CDR2 reads SASEGT. The CDR3 DNA reads TGTGCCAGCAGTGAACGCGGGACGGGCAGGGGACTAGGGGGAAACACCATATATTTT. This encodes CASSERGTGRGLGGNTIYF.

Only one count was recorded for this clone. The CDR3 coding sequence is TGTGCCAGCTCACGCGAATCTAACAGGGGCGCAAAACTGTTTTTT. It codes for CASSRESNRGAKLFF. The rearrangement joins TRBV18 to TRBJ1-4; 7 nucleotides line up with TRBD1. The CDR3 is 15 amino acids. The germline V gene encodes CDR1 KGHSH and CDR2 LQKENI. Trimming cost V 4 bases and J 10 bases; bases outside gene matches: 12.

The rearrangement joins TRBV3-1 (or the pseudogene TRBV3-2) to TRBJ1-4; D not certain. The V gene's germline CDR1 is LGHDT and CDR2 YNNKEL (reference sequence). V was shortened by 2 bases and J by 7 bases, with 11 bases between the two germline ends. The CDR3 is made up of 14 amino acids. DNA of the CDR3: TGTGCCAGCAGCCAAAGAGGAGGGAGTGAAAAACTGTTTTTT. It codes for CASSQRGGSEKLFF.

This clone occurred once. The chain combines TRBV5-6 with TRBJ2-2, with 12 bases identical to TRBD2. CDR1 and CDR2 from the germline V gene are SGHDT and YYEEEE. V shed 4 bases and J 6 bases; nucleotides not matched to a gene: 10. The CDR3 loop spans 17 amino acids. The CDR3 DNA is TGTGCCAGCAGCCGACTAGCGGGGGCCCTGAGGGCCGGGGAGCTGTTTTTT. Translated: CASSRLAGALRAGELFF.

The rearrangement links TRBV30 to TRBJ2-3; TRBD2 matches 8 bases. The CDR3 spans 15 residues. CDR1 is GTSNPN and CDR2 is SVGIG in the germline V gene (reference sequence). Trimming removed 3 bases from V and 1 base from J; junction bases left unmatched: 6. The CDR3 coding sequence is TGTGCCTGGAGGGGGTTTAGCGGGGGCACAGATACGCAGTATTTT. The encoded protein is CAWRGFSGGTDTQYF.

V is TRBV7-2 and J is TRBJ1-3, with a tentative D call TRBD1 (6 bases). The V and J ends lost 5 bases and 1 base respectively, with 12 bases between them. Germline V CDR1 and CDR2: SGHTA, FQGNSA. CDR3 length equals 15 residues. Written as DNA, the CDR3 is TGTGCCAGCAGCGTACCCAGGGGTTCTGGAAACACCATATATTTT. Translated: CASSVPRGSGNTIYF.